This TCR beta chain was found in a study of patients and donors after allogeneic stem cell transplantation. This clonotype was seen a handful of times. Germline loops: CDR1 SNHLY, CDR2 FYNNEI. Trimming took off 3 bases at V and 6 bases at J, with 11 bases between the two ends. This CDR3 region has 13 residues. Via MiXCR, TCRdb re-called the RT-PCR reads, giving one row per CDR3 protein. Among about a million distinct CDR3 sequences listed, roughly 18% were seen once. V is TRBV2 and J is TRBJ1-1; D is uncertain. This clonotype was sampled from a human donor who was either an allogeneic HSCT recipient or a stem cell or donor lymphocyte infusion donor (not recorded which). It is not recorded whose cells these are; they may come from a transplant donor. Sequencing was carried out using blood, either unsorted or a sorted T cell fraction (not recorded which). The CDR3 bases are TGTGCCAGCAGTGATCTGGGTCCTCCTGAAGCTTTCTTT. Translated, it gives CASSDLGPPEAFF.